Following are 10 T cell receptor beta chains from one sample sequenced in a study of blood T cell repertoires in COVID-19. TCRdb's copy holds only in-frame clones and misses some; the assay was immunoSEQ multiplex PCR. Among fewer than 90,000 clones listed, 86% were seen once. The sequencing sample was made of peripheral blood. The receptors were gathered from an older man in a cohort sampled during active COVID-19.

This chain uses TRBV5-4 with TRBJ1-2, with 7 bases identical to TRBD1. From germline, CDR1 is SGHNT and CDR2 YYREEE (reference sequence). The CDR3 is made up of 16 amino acids. With 0 bases clipped from V and 8 bases from J, the junction kept 13 bases outside the gene matches. CDR3 in amino acids: CASSLAPGQSYTGYTF. Here the CDR3 DNA reads TGTGCCAGCAGCTTGGCACCGGGACAGTCCTATACCGGCTACACCTTC.

The chain joins TRBV3-1 (or the pseudogene TRBV3-2) to TRBJ2-1; 8 bases fit TRBD1. The germline V gene encodes CDR1 LGHDT and CDR2 YNNKEL (reference sequence). The length of the CDR3 is 17 residues. V lost 4 bases to trimming and J lost 2 bases; unmatched junction nucleotides: 10. In DNA, the CDR3 is TGTGCCAGCAGCCCCCCTAAGGACAGGGCTGCCTACAATGAGCAGTTCTTC. It codes for CASSPPKDRAAYNEQFF.

The chain combines TRBV4-2 with TRBJ1-3, with no clear D. The CDR3 sequence is 14 residues long. Deletions cut 1 base from V and 8 bases from J, with 12 bases between. CDR1 is LGHNA, CDR2 YNFKEQ, per germline. The CDR3 protein is CASSQARVRDTIYF. The CDR3 nucleotides read TGTGCCAGCAGCCAAGCCCGGGTTCGGGACACCATATATTTT.

The chain carries TRBV30 and TRBJ2-2; D not certain. The CDR3 is 12 amino acids. Trimming shortened V by 4 bases and J by 1 base, and 4 bases separated the two germline ends. Germline V gene data show CDR1 as GTSNPN and CDR2 as SVGIG (reference sequence). The CDR3 sequence is CAWILNTGELFF. CDR3 DNA: TGTGCCTGGATCCTGAACACCGGGGAGCTGTTTTTT.

This clone was seen a single time. The chain carries TRBV2 and TRBJ1-2; TRBD1 agrees at 7 bases. The CDR3 runs 14 residues. V lost 2 bases, J lost 4 bases, and 4 bases stayed unmatched. The V gene's germline CDR1 is SNHLY and CDR2 FYNNEI. The DNA for the CDR3 is TGTGCCAGCAGTGAATGGCCAGGGGGCTATGGCTACACCTTC. Its protein product is CASSEWPGGYGYTF. Looking up the rest from reference TRBV2 and TRBJ1-2 gives the full variable domain: EPEVTQTPSHQVTQMGQEVILRCVPISNHLYFYWYRQILGQKVEFLVSFYNNEISEKSEIFDDQFSVERPDGSNFTLKIRSTKLEDSAMYFCASSEWPGGYGYTFGSGTRLTVV.

The chain employs TRBV2 and TRBJ2-6; D perhaps matches TRBD1 (6 bases). This CDR3 is built from 15 residues. CDR1 is SNHLY, CDR2 FYNNEI, per germline. V was pared by 8 bases and J by 1 base, with 12 bases between. The CDR3 nucleotides are TGTGCCAGCCGGGACATAGGATCTGGGGCCAACGTCCTGACTTTC. Its translation: CASRDIGSGANVLTF.

The rearrangement joins TRBV7-2 to TRBJ2-3; TRBD2 agrees at 12 bases. CDR1 SGHTA and CDR2 FQGNSA come from the germline V gene. This CDR3 has 17 residues. V was pared by 4 bases and J by 4 bases, with 9 bases of the junction left unmatched. CDR3 DNA: TGTGCCAGCAGCTCCAGGACTAGCGGGGACCCCCCAGATACGCAGTATTTT. Translated: CASSSRTSGDPPDTQYF.

This clone was counted once. Here the CDR3 DNA reads TGTGCCAGCAGCCTCGACAGTAATAATTCACCCCTCCACTTT. Translating it yields CASSLDSNNSPLHF. The genes are TRBV7-9 and TRBJ1-6; a possible D gene is TRBD1 (5 bases). Germline V gene sequence: CDR1 SEHNR, CDR2 FQNEAQ (reference sequence). V was pared by 5 bases and J by 5 bases, with 10 bases between. The CDR3 sequence is 14 residues long.

The chain has TRBV6-5 and TRBJ2-7, with 12 bases identical to TRBD1. The germline gives CDR1 MNHEY, CDR2 SVGAGI. The length of the CDR3 is 14 residues. The V segment lost 7 bases and the J segment 2 bases; nucleotides outside the gene matches: 3. CDR3 residues: CASKGTGGTYEQYV. As DNA, the CDR3 is TGTGCCAGCAAGGGGACAGGGGGCACCTACGAGCAGTACGTC.

The gene calls are TRBV5-4 and TRBJ2-7, with D possibly TRBD1 on 6 matching bases. Trimming shortened V by 4 bases and J by 4 bases, and 9 bases separated the two germline ends. CDR1 and CDR2 from the germline V gene are SGHNT and YYREEE (reference sequence). CDR3 size: 12 residues. DNA of the CDR3: TGTGCCAGCAGCAAAGACAGGTACGAGCAGTACTTC. Its translation: CASSKDRYEQYF. The full variable domain, completed using reference TRBV5-4 and TRBJ2-7, is ETGVTQSPTHLIKTRGQQVTLRCSSQSGHNTVSWYQQALGQGPQFIFQYYREEENGRGNFPPRFSGLQFPNYSSELNVNALELDDSALYLCASSKDRYEQYFGPGTRLTVT.